The 5 T cell receptor beta chains below were found in one sample sequenced in a study of cytomegalovirus exposure and HLA in healthy donors. The study ran its PCR with 60 Vbeta and 13 Jbeta primers. The repertoire was sequenced with immunoSEQ multiplex PCR; TCRdb's copy has only in-frame clones and lacks some. The profile shows over 110,000 clones, approximately 80% of them singletons. Sequenced material: PBMCs. All receptors derive from a man between 35 and 55 years old in good health and CMV-seronegative.

J is TRBJ1-2 and V is TRBV6-1; 7 bases align to TRBD1. The CDR3 is made up of 15 amino acids. V shed 5 bases, J shed 4 bases, and the junction held 10 bases outside the gene matches. CDR1 and CDR2 (germline): MNHNS, SASEGT. CDR3 nucleotide sequence: TGTGCCAGCAGTCGCCCCTCGACAGGGATCTATGGCTACACCTTC. The encoded protein is CASSRPSTGIYGYTF.

This clone was seen a single time. The sample holds other DNA sequences that translate to the same CDR3. This chain uses TRBV2 with TRBJ2-7; 8 nucleotides agree with TRBD2. The V and J ends lost 3 bases and 0 bases, in that order; junction bases with no gene match: 10. CDR3 size: 17 residues. Germline V CDR1 and CDR2: SNHLY, FYNNEI. CDR3 DNA sequence: TGTGCCAGCAGTGATGGACCTAGCGGGCTAAGCTCCTACGAGCAGTACTTC. Its translation is CASSDGPSGLSSYEQYF.

The table lists this clone with a few counts. V usage is TRBV30 and J usage is TRBJ1-4; the D is unclear. The germline V and J ends were trimmed by 3 bases and 5 bases, with 7 bases remaining between them. The germline V gene encodes CDR1 GTSNPN and CDR2 SVGIG (reference sequence). CDR3 length: 12 amino acids. The CDR3, as DNA: TGTGCCTGGAGCGGAGGGAATGAAAAACTGTTTTTT. Amino acids: CAWSGGNEKLFF.

V gene TRBV18 combines with J gene TRBJ1-1; D is unclear. Trimming removed 1 base at V and 3 bases at J, with 15 bases between. Germline CDR1 is KGHSH and CDR2 is LQKENI. This CDR3 is built from 16 residues. The CDR3 loop is CASSPRKWPPDTEAFF. The CDR3 bases are TGTGCCAGCTCACCACGTAAGTGGCCTCCAGACACTGAAGCTTTCTTT.

The V call is TRBV28, the J call TRBJ2-7; a weak D match, TRBD2 (7 bases). CDR1 and CDR2 (germline): MDHEN, SYDVKM. V was shortened by 2 bases and J by 3 bases, with 11 bases between the two germline ends. The CDR3 is 14 amino acids. The CDR3 here is CASSLAGALYEQYF. CDR3 DNA sequence: TGTGCCAGCAGTTTAGCGGGGGCCCTCTACGAGCAGTACTTC.